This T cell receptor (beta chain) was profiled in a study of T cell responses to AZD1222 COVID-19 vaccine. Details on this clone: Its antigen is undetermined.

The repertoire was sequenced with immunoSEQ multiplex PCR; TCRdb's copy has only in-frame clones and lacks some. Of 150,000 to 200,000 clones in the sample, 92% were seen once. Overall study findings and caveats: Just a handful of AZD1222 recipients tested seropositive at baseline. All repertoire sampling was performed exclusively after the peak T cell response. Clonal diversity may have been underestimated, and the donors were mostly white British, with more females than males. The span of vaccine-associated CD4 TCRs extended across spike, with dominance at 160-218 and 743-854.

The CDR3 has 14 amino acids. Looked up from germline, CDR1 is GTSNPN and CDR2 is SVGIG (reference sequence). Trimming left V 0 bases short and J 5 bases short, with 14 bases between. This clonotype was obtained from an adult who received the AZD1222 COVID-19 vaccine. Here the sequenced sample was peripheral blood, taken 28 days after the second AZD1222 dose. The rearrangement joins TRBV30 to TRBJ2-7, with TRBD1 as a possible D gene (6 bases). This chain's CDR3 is CAWSVPGALDEQYF. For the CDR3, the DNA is TGTGCCTGGAGTGTGCCAGGGGCGCTGGACGAGCAGTACTTC.